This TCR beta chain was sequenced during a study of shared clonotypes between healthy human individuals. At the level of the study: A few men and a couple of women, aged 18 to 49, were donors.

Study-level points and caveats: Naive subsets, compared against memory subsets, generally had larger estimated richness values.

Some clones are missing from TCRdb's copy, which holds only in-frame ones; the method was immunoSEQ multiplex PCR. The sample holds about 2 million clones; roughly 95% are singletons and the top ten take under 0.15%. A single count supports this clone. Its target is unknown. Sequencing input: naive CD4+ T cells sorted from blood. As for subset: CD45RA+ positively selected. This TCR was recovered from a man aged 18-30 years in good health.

CDR3 protein: CAWSKGYEQYF. Here the CDR3 DNA reads TGTGCCTGGAGTAAAGGCTACGAGCAGTACTTC. The chain carries TRBV30 and TRBJ2-7; no clear D gene. Germline values: CDR1 GTSNPN, CDR2 SVGIG (reference sequence). The CDR3 has 11 amino acids. V was shortened by 2 bases and J by 3 bases, with 5 bases between the two germline ends.